The next 24 T cell receptor beta chains were all read from a single sample in a study of post-analysis software for immune sequencing data. Prepared libraries of TCR beta cDNA carried unique molecular identifiers. One entry per CDR3 protein results from TCRdb running MiXCR on the PCR reads. The sample carries under 200,000 distinct CDR3 sequences, roughly 40% recorded once. Sequenced material: blood, taken after autologous hematopoietic stem cell transplantation. These TCRs come from a girl aged 5-17 years with multiple sclerosis.

This clonotype has only one observation. Germline is not matched at one junction end, which may reflect a read error. V is TRBV7-2 and J is TRBJ1-2; 7 nucleotides match TRBD1. CDR3 length: 18 amino acids. CDR1 is SGHTA and CDR2 is FQGNSA in the germline V gene. DNA of the CDR3: TGTGCCAGCAGCTTAGTCCACAGGGGATTATTACCTAACCATGGCTACACCTTC. It is translated as CASSLVHRGLLPNHGYTF.

This clonotype showed up just a few times. The chain carries TRBV7-6 and TRBJ2-3; 8 positions match TRBD1. Germline V lookup: CDR1 SGHVS, CDR2 FNYEAQ. This CDR3 has 18 amino acids. J was trimmed by 3 bases and V by 5 bases; bases with no gene match: 16. In DNA, the CDR3 is TGTGCCAGCAGCACAATCCCGCGGACAGGGCGGCGGACAGATACGCAGTATTTT. Translated, it gives CASSTIPRTGRRTDTQYF.

For this clonotype: A junction end diverges from the germline sequence, so it may reflect a read error. The chain combines TRBV6-1 with TRBJ2-1, with 7 bases fitting TRBD2. CDR1 MNHNS and CDR2 SASEGT come from the germline V gene. CDR3 size: 15 residues. The CDR3 region has the DNA TGTGTCAGCAGTGAGGCGGGAGAGGCCTACAATGAGCAGTTCTTC. Amino acid sequence: CVSSEAGEAYNEQFF.

CDR3 amino acids: CASSVAVAGGGEQFF. The DNA of the CDR3 is TGCGCCAGCAGCGTGGCGGTAGCGGGAGGGGGTGAGCAGTTCTTC. The rearrangement joins TRBV5-1 to TRBJ2-1; TRBD2 matches 11 bases. The CDR3 spans 15 residues. Per germline, CDR1 SGHRS and CDR2 YFSETQ. The V segment lost 4 bases and the J segment 9 bases; nucleotides outside the gene matches: 9.

This chain joins TRBV27 and TRBJ2-1; 7 bases line up with TRBD2. V dropped 11 bases and J dropped 2; count of bases not matched to a gene: 12. The CDR3 loop spans 15 amino acids. Germline assignment: CDR1 MNHEY and CDR2 SMNVEV (reference sequence). CDR3 DNA: TGTGCCTGCAACGAGCTAGCGGCTCCCTACAATGAGCAGTTCTTC. Its translation is CACNELAAPYNEQFF.

The sample holds a few counts of this clonotype. The chain uses TRBV20-1 and TRBJ2-6, with no clear D. The germline CDR1 and CDR2 sequences are DFQATT and SNEGSKA (reference sequence). This CDR3 has 18 residues. Trimming pared 2 bases from V and 0 bases from J, leaving 17 bases between. The CDR3 region has the DNA TGCAGTGCTAGATCTCCCCCTCAGGTCAACTCTGGGGCCAACGTCCTGACTTTC. This codes for CSARSPPQVNSGANVLTF.

This clonotype occurred a few times. The chain is built from TRBV9 and TRBJ1-5, with TRBD1 matching 7 bases. With V trimmed by 4 bases and J by 3 bases, 7 bases remained unmatched. CDR1 and CDR2 from the germline V gene are SGDLS and YYNGEE. The CDR3 extends over 15 amino acids. This CDR3 is CASSPDRDSNQPQHF. DNA of the CDR3: TGTGCCAGCAGCCCCGACAGGGACTCCAATCAGCCCCAGCATTTT.

The V gene is TRBV12-3 or TRBV12-4, the J gene TRBJ1-1; no definite D call. V lost 7 bases and J 0 bases, leaving 15 bases between the germline ends. The CDR3 is made up of 15 amino acids. The CDR3 nucleotides are TGTGCCAGCACTTTGGGGAGTTGGCTGAACACTGAAGCTTTCTTT. Translation: CASTLGSWLNTEAFF.

This chain uses TRBV28 with TRBJ2-1, with 7 bases lining up with TRBD2. Germline CDR1 is MDHEN and CDR2 is SYDVKM. V was clipped by 3 bases and J by 4 bases; unmatched bases: 12. The CDR3 runs 17 residues. CDR3 sequence (DNA): TGTGCCAGCAGTTTTGGTGCGGGACTACCTAAGTACAATGAGCAGTTCTTC. This gives the protein CASSFGAGLPKYNEQFF.

The chain joins TRBV29-1 to TRBJ2-5; 10 positions match TRBD2. The CDR3 loop spans 13 amino acids. V shed 5 bases, J shed 5 bases, and the junction held 5 bases outside the gene matches. In germline, CDR1 is SQVTM, CDR2 ANQGSEA. The CDR3, as DNA: TGCAGCGTTCGTGGACTAGCGGTGGAGACCCAGTACTTC. Translating gives CSVRGLAVETQYF.

A few counts support this clonotype. The chain couples TRBV15 to TRBJ2-7; D is uncertain. Germline assignment: CDR1 LNHNV and CDR2 YYDKDF (reference sequence). CDR3 length equals 14 residues. Trimming left V 4 bases short and J 1 base short, with 11 bases between. The CDR3 sequence is CATSKRPVSYEQYF. The CDR3 nucleotides are TGTGCCACCAGCAAGAGACCTGTGTCCTACGAGCAGTACTTC.

This chain joins TRBV11-3 and TRBJ2-7; 9 bases map to TRBD2. J gave up 5 bases and V 3 bases, and 8 bases lay outside the gene matches. CDR1 is SGHNT and CDR2 is YENEEA in the germline V gene. The CDR3 spans 15 residues. CDR3 residues: CASSLNSGSPHEQYF. The CDR3 DNA reads as TGTGCCAGCAGCTTGAATAGCGGGAGTCCCCACGAGCAGTACTTC.

This clonotype has only a few counts. J is TRBJ1-1 and V is TRBV27; D not resolved. The germline gives CDR1 MNHEY, CDR2 SMNVEV (reference sequence). The CDR3 consists of 13 residues. V was shortened by 6 bases and J by 1 base, with 9 bases between the two germline ends. For the CDR3, the DNA is TGTGCCAGCAGCCTCAGTCGGAACACTGAAGCTTTCTTT. Translated: CASSLSRNTEAFF.

The chain uses TRBV4-1 and TRBJ1-4; tentative D call: TRBD1 (6 bases). The V end was cut by 3 bases, the J end by 8 bases, with 22 bases between. In germline, CDR1 is MGHRA, CDR2 YSYEKL. The CDR3 runs to 17 residues. CDR3: CASSQYSPPPRGEKLFF. The CDR3 nucleotides are TGCGCCAGCAGCCAGTATTCCCCCCCTCCCAGGGGCGAAAAACTGTTTTTT.

The V call is TRBV20-1, the J call TRBJ2-3, with TRBD2 matching 9 bases. The length of the CDR3 is 17 residues. Germline V lookup: CDR1 DFQATT, CDR2 SNEGSKA (reference sequence). Losses at the gene ends were 3 bases for V and 3 bases for J; bases not matched to a gene: 13. CDR3 DNA sequence: TGCAGTGCTAGTTACGGAGGGAGCGGGAGGAGAACAGATACGCAGTATTTT. The encoded protein is CSASYGGSGRRTDTQYF.

Comments on this clonotype: A read error is possible here, since a much larger clone lies one base away. This chain joins TRBV4-3 and TRBJ2-7, with a possible D match to TRBD1 (5 bases). CDR1 and CDR2 from the germline V gene are LGHNA and YSLEER. The CDR3 spans 14 residues. The CDR3 DNA is TGCGCCAGCAACCAAGACGTACAGGTCTACGAGCAGTACTTC. This sequence encodes CASNQDVQVYEQYF.

This sequence joins TRBV21-1 and TRBJ2-7; TRBD1 is the table's D call and was not checked against the DNA. TRBV21-1 is a documented pseudogene. The CDR3 consists of 12 residues. The CDR3 DNA reads TGTGCCAGCAGCAAAGGGGGGTACGAGCAGTACTTC. Protein sequence: CASSKGGYEQYF.

This chain joins TRBV12-3 or TRBV12-4 and TRBJ1-5; no firm D call. The V and J ends lost 5 bases and 8 bases respectively, with 16 bases between them. This CDR3 region has 14 residues. CDR3 loop: CASSTQVGVEPQHF. CDR3 coding DNA: TGTGCCAGCAGTACCCAGGTGGGAGTGGAGCCCCAGCATTTT.

This clonotype was seen many times. The chain's CDR3 is CASSLGLAEAYEQYF. The DNA of the CDR3 is TGTGCCAGCAGTTTAGGTCTAGCGGAGGCCTACGAGCAGTACTTC. This sequence joins TRBV12-3 or TRBV12-4 and TRBJ2-7; 7 nucleotides match TRBD2. The CDR3 spans 15 residues. Trimming at V came to 1 base and at J to 2 bases, leaving 5 bases not matched to a gene.

This chain uses TRBV29-1 with TRBJ2-7; 9 bases map to TRBD1. This CDR3 is built from 16 residues. Looked up from germline, CDR1 is SQVTM and CDR2 is ANQGSEA. J was trimmed by 10 bases and V by 4 bases; bases with no gene match: 20. Written as DNA, the CDR3 is TGCAGCGTTGCATACAGGGGGCGCGGAGGCCAAGAGATCCAGTACTTC. Residues: CSVAYRGRGGQEIQYF.

The chain uses TRBV10-3 and TRBJ2-5; D is unresolved. With 8 bases removed from V and 3 bases from J, the gap between germline ends came to 4 bases. The CDR3 length is 10 residues. Germline V gene sequence: CDR1 ENHRY, CDR2 SYGVKD. The CDR3 loop reads CAIGEETQYF. In DNA form, the CDR3 reads TGTGCCATCGGCGAAGAGACCCAGTACTTC.

This clonotype was picked up a small number of times. The chain joins TRBV29-1 to TRBJ2-7; 9 bases fit TRBD2. Germline assignment: CDR1 SQVTM and CDR2 ANQGSEA. V lost 0 bases and J lost 1; bases outside the gene matches: 4. The CDR3 loop spans 15 amino acids. The CDR3 protein is CSVEDAGGPSYEQYF. The CDR3 DNA is TGCAGCGTTGAAGATGCGGGAGGGCCATCCTACGAGCAGTACTTC.

This clonotype has only a few counts. CDR3 amino acids: CASSPRTSGLLYNEQFF. The DNA of the CDR3 is TGTGCCAGCAGCCCTCGGACTAGCGGGCTCCTCTACAATGAGCAGTTCTTC. The J gene is TRBJ2-1, the V gene TRBV5-6; 11 bases map to TRBD2. Germline CDR1 SGHDT, CDR2 YYEEEE. The CDR3 sequence is 17 residues long. The junction had 9 bases not matched to a gene; V was cut back by 4 bases and J by 3 bases.

This chain connects TRBV20-1 to TRBJ2-7, with D perhaps matching TRBD2 (5 bases). The V end was cut by 6 bases, the J end by 2 bases, with 23 bases between. Germline lookup yields CDR1 DFQATT and CDR2 SNEGSKA (reference sequence). This CDR3 has 16 residues. The CDR3 DNA reads TGCAGTGCCAGCCCCCGGAGGCAGGCGAGTACCTACGAGCAGTACTTC. It translates to CSASPRRQASTYEQYF.